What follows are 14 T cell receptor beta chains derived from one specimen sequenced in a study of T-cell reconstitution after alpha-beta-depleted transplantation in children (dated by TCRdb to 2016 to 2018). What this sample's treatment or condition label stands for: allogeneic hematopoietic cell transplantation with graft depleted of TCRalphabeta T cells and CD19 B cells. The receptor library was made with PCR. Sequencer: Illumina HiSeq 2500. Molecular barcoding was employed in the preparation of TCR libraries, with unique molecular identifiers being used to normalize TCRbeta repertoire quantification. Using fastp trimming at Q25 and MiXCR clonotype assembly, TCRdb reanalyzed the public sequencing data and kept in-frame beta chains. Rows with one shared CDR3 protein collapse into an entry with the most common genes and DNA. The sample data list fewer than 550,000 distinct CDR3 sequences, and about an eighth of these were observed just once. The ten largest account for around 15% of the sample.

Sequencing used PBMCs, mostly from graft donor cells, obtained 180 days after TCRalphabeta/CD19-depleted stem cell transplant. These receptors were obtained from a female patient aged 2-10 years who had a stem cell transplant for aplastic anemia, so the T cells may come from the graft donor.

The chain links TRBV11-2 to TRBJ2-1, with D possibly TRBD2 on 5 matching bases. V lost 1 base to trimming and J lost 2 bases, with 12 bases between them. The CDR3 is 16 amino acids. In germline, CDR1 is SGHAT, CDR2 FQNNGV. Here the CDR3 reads CASSLVLAGPYNEQFF. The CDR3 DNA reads TGTGCCAGCAGCTTAGTTCTAGCAGGACCCTACAATGAGCAGTTCTTC. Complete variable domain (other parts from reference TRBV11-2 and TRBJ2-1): EAGVAQSPRYKIIEKRQSVAFWCNPISGHATLYWYQQILGQGPKLLIQFQNNGVVDDSQLPKDRFSAERLKGVDSTLKIQPAKLEDSAVYLCASSLVLAGPYNEQFFGPGTRLTVL.

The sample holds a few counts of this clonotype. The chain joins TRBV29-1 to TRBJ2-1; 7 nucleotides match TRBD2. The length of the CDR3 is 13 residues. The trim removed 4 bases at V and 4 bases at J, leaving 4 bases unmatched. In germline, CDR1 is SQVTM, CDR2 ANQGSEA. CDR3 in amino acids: CSVGEGSYNEQFF. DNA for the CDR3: TGCAGCGTTGGGGAGGGGTCTTACAATGAGCAGTTCTTC.

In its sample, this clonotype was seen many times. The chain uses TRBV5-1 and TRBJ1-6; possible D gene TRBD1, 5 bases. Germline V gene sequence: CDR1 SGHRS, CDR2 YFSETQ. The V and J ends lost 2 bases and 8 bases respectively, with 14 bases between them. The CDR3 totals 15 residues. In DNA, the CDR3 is TGCGCCAGCAGCTTACTACAGGTTCCAGATTCACCCCTCCACTTT. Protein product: CASSLLQVPDSPLHF.

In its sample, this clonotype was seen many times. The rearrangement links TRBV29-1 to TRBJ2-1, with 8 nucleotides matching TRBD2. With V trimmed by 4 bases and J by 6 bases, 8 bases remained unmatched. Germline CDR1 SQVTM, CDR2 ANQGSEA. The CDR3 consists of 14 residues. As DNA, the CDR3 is TGCAGCGTTGCATGGGTAGCGGGACCCAATGAGCAGTTCTTC. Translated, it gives CSVAWVAGPNEQFF.

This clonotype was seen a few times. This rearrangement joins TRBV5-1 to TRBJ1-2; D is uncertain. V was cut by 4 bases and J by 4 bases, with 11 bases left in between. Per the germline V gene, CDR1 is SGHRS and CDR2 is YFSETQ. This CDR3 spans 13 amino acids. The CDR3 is CASSVGWPYGYTF. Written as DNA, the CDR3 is TGCGCCAGCAGCGTGGGATGGCCCTATGGCTACACCTTC.

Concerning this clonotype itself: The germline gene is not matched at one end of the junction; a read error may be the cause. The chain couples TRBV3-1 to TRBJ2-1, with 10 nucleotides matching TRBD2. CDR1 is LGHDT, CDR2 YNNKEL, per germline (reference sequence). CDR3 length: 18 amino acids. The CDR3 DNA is TGTGCCAGCTGCCAAGATGAGAGACTAGCGGGTGTCCACAATGAGCAGTTCTTC. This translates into CASCQDERLAGVHNEQFF.

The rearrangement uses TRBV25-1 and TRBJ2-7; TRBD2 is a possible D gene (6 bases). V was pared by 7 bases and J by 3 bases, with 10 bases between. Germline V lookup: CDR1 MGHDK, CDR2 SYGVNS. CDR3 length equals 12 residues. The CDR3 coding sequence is TGTGCCAGCACCGAGGAGGGCTACGAGCAGTACTTC. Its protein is CASTEEGYEQYF.

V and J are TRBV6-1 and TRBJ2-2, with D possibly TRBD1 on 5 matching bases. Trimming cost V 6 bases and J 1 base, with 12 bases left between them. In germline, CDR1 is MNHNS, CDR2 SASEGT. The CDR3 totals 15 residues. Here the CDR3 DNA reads TGTGCCAGCAGCAAAAAAGGACAGAACACCGGGGAGCTGTTTTTT. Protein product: CASSKKGQNTGELFF.

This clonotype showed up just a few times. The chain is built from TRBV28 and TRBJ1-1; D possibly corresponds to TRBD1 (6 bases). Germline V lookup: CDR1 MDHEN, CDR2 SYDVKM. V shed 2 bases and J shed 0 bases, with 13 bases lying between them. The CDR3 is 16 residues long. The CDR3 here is CASSLTGQPLNTEAFF. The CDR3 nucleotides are TGTGCCAGCAGTTTAACAGGGCAGCCCTTGAACACTGAAGCTTTCTTT.

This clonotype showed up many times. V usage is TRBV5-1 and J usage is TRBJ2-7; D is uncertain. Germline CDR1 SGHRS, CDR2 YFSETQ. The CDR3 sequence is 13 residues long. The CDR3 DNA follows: TGCGCCAGCAGCTTGGATGGATCCTCCGAGCAGTACGTC. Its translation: CASSLDGSSEQYV.

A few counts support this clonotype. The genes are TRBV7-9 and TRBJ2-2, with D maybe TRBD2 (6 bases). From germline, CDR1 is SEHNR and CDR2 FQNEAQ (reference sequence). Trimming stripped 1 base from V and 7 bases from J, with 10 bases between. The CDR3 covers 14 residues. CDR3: CASSLDGSIGELFF. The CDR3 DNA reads TGTGCCAGCAGCTTAGACGGGAGCATCGGGGAGCTGTTTTTT.

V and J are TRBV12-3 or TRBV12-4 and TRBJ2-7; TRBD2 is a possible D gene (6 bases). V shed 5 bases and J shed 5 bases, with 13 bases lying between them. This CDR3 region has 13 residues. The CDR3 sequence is CASSPRASDEQYV. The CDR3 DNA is TGTGCCAGCAGTCCCCGGGCTAGCGACGAGCAGTACGTC.

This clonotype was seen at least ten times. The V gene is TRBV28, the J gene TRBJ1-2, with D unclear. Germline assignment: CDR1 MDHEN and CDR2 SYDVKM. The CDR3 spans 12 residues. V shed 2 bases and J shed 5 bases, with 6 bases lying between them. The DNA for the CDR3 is TGTGCCAGCAGTTTAAAAGGGTATGGCTACACCTTC. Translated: CASSLKGYGYTF.

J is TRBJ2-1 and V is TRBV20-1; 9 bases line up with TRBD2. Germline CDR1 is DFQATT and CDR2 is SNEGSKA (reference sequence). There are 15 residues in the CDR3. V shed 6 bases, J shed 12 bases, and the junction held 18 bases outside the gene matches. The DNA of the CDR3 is TGCAGTGCCGACACGGGGGCGGGAGGGCCTCTGGTGCAGTTCTTC. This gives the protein CSADTGAGGPLVQFF.